This T cell receptor (beta chain) was profiled in a study of cytomegalovirus exposure and HLA in healthy donors (dated by TCRdb to between 2016 and 2019). A note on the overall study: According to a later analysis, the 120 or so validation repertoires were produced on the same platform as the roughly 720 repertoires of the first cohort. The study aimed to test whether signatures of past pathogen exposure could be identified by cataloging public T cell receptors. Besides the first cohort of under 700 subjects, a separate validation cohort made up of roughly 120 different subjects was used. High-throughput TCR immunosequencing, statistical association of individual TCRs with disease status, and machine learning were combined to predict cytomegalovirus infection status. Paper-wide results and their limitations: The validation cohort had no HLA typing available for a later analysis, so co-occurrence within that cohort was assessed over all 130 or so repertoires. Of the cluster scores, roughly 95% were above 0 in a later analysis, which found that TCRs clustered in the first cohort also tended to co-occur in the 90 to 150 validation repertoires. A few of the identified cytomegalovirus-associated TCR beta chains were confirmed in vitro to be specific for cytomegalovirus antigens. Most TCR sequences were observed very rarely across donors, whereas some public TCRs were present in many individuals. The classifier was reported to diagnose cytomegalovirus status with high specificity and sensitivity in both the original cohort and the validation cohort. According to the authors, the approach could potentially be generalized to other disease states and immunological phenotypes. The study listed around 160 TCR beta chains as associated with cytomegalovirus.

V and J lose 4 bases and 0 bases, and a span of 8 bases separates them. Spanning cysteine to phenylalanine, the CDR3 consists of 15 amino acids. Only the CDR3 part of the read is kept: 45 bases, read in frame from the first base. In the germline V gene, CDR1 corresponds to SGHRS and CDR2 to YFSETQ. The library was built by means of the immunoSEQ multiplex PCR assay. The published analysis was carried out like this. A statistical classification framework was developed to diagnose cytomegalovirus status using the catalog of TCR beta chain sequences. Imported from immuneACCESS, the table was reduced by TCRdb to in-frame sequences with V and J called. These copies leave out some clones; in studies compared against another copy, an unresolved V gene accounts for under half, and the cause of the remainder is not known. V and J calls and clone size follow that table, whereas D and trimming were derived from the DNA. The sample data list some 140,000 clones, and roughly four fifths of these were observed just once. The ten biggest clones cover 1.4% of the sample.

In its sample, this clone was seen once. Its specific antigen is unknown. Base-call qualities are not available, and no considerably larger clone is one nucleotide away. Donors formed part of the validation cohort, which comprised 120 subjects and was distinct from the first cohort of 666 subjects. The chain is made from TRBV5-1 and TRBJ2-6; there is no confident call for the D gene. The sample was PBMCs. The TCR was taken from a woman aged 30 to 39 in good health and CMV-seronegative. The CDR3 has the sequence CASSLQFSGANVLTF. The sequenced DNA is TGCGCCAGCAGCCTACAGTTCTCTGGGGCCAACGTCCTGACTTTC.